This T cell receptor beta chain derives from a study of blood T cells in healthy people across ages (dated by TCRdb to about 2015). A note on the overall study: Template switching captured roughly one uniquely barcoded TCR beta cDNA molecule per two T cells in model experiments. Using the same blood draw, the study looked at two additional independent replicas of 1 million unique cDNA reads for two donors, one aged 18 to 30 and the other aged 80 or older. To avoid experimental bias, donors of different ages were randomly spread across the sequencing lanes. To track age-related changes in TCR beta repertoire diversity, the study relied on deep sequencing normalized with unique cDNA molecular identifiers. The donors were divided into four age groups: young (average approximately 17 years), middle-aged (under 40), aged (about 60) and long-lived (82).

The germline V gene (reference sequence) provides CDR1 MNHEY and CDR2 SMNVEV. The CDR3 runs 18 amino acids, cysteine and phenylalanine included. Only the CDR3 part of the read is kept: 54 bases, read in frame from the first base. V is clipped by 9 bases and J by 0 bases, and the sequence between their germline boundaries is 21 bases long. The library came from 5' RACE. TCRdb names Illumina HiSeq 2500 as the instrument used. The second PCR ran for roughly 6 to 11 cycles and used a J-beta primer mix along with a sample-barcoded 5' primer. A template-switch 5' adaptor carrying 12 random nucleotides introduced a unique molecular identifier onto each TCR beta cDNA molecule. At least 2.5 million CDR3-containing paired-end reads were obtained from each sample. First-strand cDNA synthesis was performed from all RNA using the Mint cDNA synthesis kit, with priming by a TRBC-specific oligonucleotide. Following uracil-DNA glycosylase treatment, a first 18-cycle PCR with universal primers M1SS and BC2_uni_R was performed on all cDNA. The authors processed their data as follows. For normalization, 1 million high-quality reads were randomly selected from each sample, with every read carrying a distinct molecular identifier. Instead of being binned into consensus sequences, reads with shared molecular identifiers were discarded. MiTCR, run with a Q25 quality threshold and the strictest error-elimination algorithm, handled CDR3 identification, clonotype clustering and error correction. A nonparametric unseen species model using Euler transformation provided a lower-bound estimate of total TCR beta diversity. The public reads were run again by TCRdb, first through fastp at Q25 and then through MiXCR, and only productive beta chains were kept. Each entry merges the rows of one CDR3 protein and shows their most common DNA and genes. TCRdb's processing, not the authors' own work, is the source of the V and J calls. The sample table holds about 940,000 distinct CDR3 sequences, of which 48% were seen once. The ten largest clones take up about an eighth of the sample.

General conclusions and limits of the study: As age increased, observed TCR beta diversity per million T cells dropped in a roughly linear way, and a significant reduction was already evident by age 40. Estimates of total diversity based on one million sequenced T cells were regarded as lower bounds and as underestimates. Compared with the aged group, the long-lived group had more naive CD4+ T cells, fewer expanded clones and increased TCR diversity, a pattern suggesting age selection. Because profiling used bulk unsorted PBMCs, naive and antigen-experienced compartments could not be compared conclusively. The percentage of naive T cells measured by flow cytometry correlated strongly with observed TCR beta diversity. Because donor CMV infection status was unknown, age-related changes in expanded clonotypes were potentially confounded.

The donors were roughly 40 Caucasian individuals from Russia, aged roughly 6 to 100 years, who were systemically healthy. Each donor gave roughly 9 milliliters of peripheral blood, drawn into EDTA-treated Vacutainer tubes. PBMCs were isolated by Ficoll-Paque density-gradient centrifugation, with at least 6 million obtained per sample. Total RNA, at least 6 micrograms per sample, was extracted from PBMCs with Trizol reagent. The percentages of naive CD45RAhigh/CD27high T cells were determined by flow cytometry on a PBMC aliquot from every donor. As for this clonotype: Its recognized antigen is unknown. No base quality information exists; no much larger clone differs at one position.

The receptor comes from a man aged 30 to 45 in good health. The specimen sequenced was blood. Here the chain combines TRBV27 and TRBJ1-6; no D gene is confidently identified. The nucleotides are TGTGCCAGTTCTGGGTCCTACGGGGAGAGCTCCTATAATTCACCCCTCCACTTT. It codes for CASSGSYGESSYNSPLHF.